The 17 T cell receptor beta chains below come from one sample, sequenced in a study of beta chain features in type 1 diabetes. Whole-study findings and limits: Shortening that was moderate but significant affected the TCRB CDR3s of Type 1 diabetes patients in all four CD4+ subsets.

Their antigen targets remain unknown. Investigators reverse transcribed all isolated RNA, so they sequenced expressed TCRB transcripts. Generated by immunoSEQ multiplex PCR, the TCRdb table keeps only in-frame clones and is missing some. Of around 340,000 clones detected, 9.3% appear once; the ten largest clones hold about 1%. Input material: central memory CD4+ T cells from blood. These receptors all come from a young man with type 1 diabetes.

This clone was seen ten or more times. The chain recombines TRBV5-1 with TRBJ2-3; the match to TRBD2 covers 8 bases. CDR1 and CDR2 from the germline V gene are SGHRS and YFSETQ. With V trimmed by 0 bases and J by 1 base, 4 bases remained unmatched. This CDR3 has 16 residues. CDR3 loop: CASSLARSGGTDTQYF. CDR3 bases: TGCGCCAGCAGCTTGGCCCGTAGCGGGGGCACAGATACGCAGTATTTT.

This clone has a handful of counts. V usage is TRBV5-1 and J usage is TRBJ1-1; D gene uncertain. This CDR3 contains 15 residues. The ends were cut back, 3 bases at V and 0 bases at J, with 12 bases in the middle. Germline CDR1 reads SGHRS; CDR2 reads YFSETQ. In nucleotides, the CDR3 is TGCGCCAGCAGCTCCCTTATGGGGTTGAACACTGAAGCTTTCTTT. Encoded protein: CASSSLMGLNTEAFF.

This clone was seen a few times. The same CDR3 can be traced to other DNA sequences in this sample. The chain joins TRBV5-1 to TRBJ2-2, with D possibly TRBD1 on 5 matching bases. Germline CDR1 reads SGHRS; CDR2 reads YFSETQ. Trimming left V 0 bases short and J 6 bases short, with 12 bases between. CDR3 length: 15 residues. For the CDR3, the DNA is TGCGCCAGCAGCTTGGCCGGCAGGGTGGCCGGGGAGCTGTTTTTT. Translating it yields CASSLAGRVAGELFF.

This clone was observed a handful of times. J is TRBJ2-5 and V is TRBV10-3, with a weak D call TRBD2 (5 bases). Between the trimmed V and J ends, which lost 11 bases and 1 base, there was a span of 14 bases. Germline-derived CDR1 and CDR2 are ENHRY and SYGVKD. This CDR3 region has 13 residues. The CDR3 DNA reads TGTGCCCTTCACGGGAATATCCAAGAGACCCAGTACTTC. Amino acid sequence: CALHGNIQETQYF.

This clone has only a few counts. This chain joins TRBV6-6 and TRBJ2-3; D remains ambiguous. Germline values: CDR1 MNHNY, CDR2 SVGAGI (reference sequence). V was shortened by 6 bases and J by 1 base, with 11 bases between the two germline ends. The CDR3 consists of 14 residues. The CDR3 sequence is CASSLLVGTDTQYF. Written as DNA, the CDR3 is TGTGCCAGCAGCTTGCTGGTAGGCACAGATACGCAGTATTTT.

The rearrangement links TRBV7-8 to TRBJ2-3, with 7 bases that match TRBD2. J gave up 0 bases and V 4 bases, and 4 bases lay outside the gene matches. The CDR3 length is 15 residues. CDR1 is SGHVS and CDR2 is FQNEAQ in the germline V gene. CDR3 amino acids: CASSWKAGSTDTQYF. In DNA, the CDR3 is TGTGCCAGCAGCTGGAAAGCGGGGAGCACAGATACGCAGTATTTT.

Ten or more counts support this clone. CDR3 protein: CASSAHPGTSNEQFF. The DNA for the CDR3 is TGTGCCAGCAGCGCACACCCCGGGACATCCAATGAGCAGTTCTTC. This chain joins TRBV9 and TRBJ2-1; TRBD1 might be the D (6 bases). CDR1 and CDR2 from the germline V gene are SGDLS and YYNGEE. There are 15 residues in the CDR3. Trimming took 3 bases from V and 6 from J, leaving 16 bases between them.

This clone was counted between two and nine times. In DNA, the CDR3 is TGTGCCAGTAGTACTGGGACCAGGTGGGCGCTGAACACTGAAGCTTTCTTT. It translates to CASSTGTRWALNTEAFF. The V and J genes are TRBV19 and TRBJ1-1; TRBD1 might be the D (5 bases). The V end lost 4 bases, the J end lost 0 bases, and 18 bases lay between the germline ends. Germline-derived CDR1 and CDR2 are LNHDA and SQIVND (reference sequence). The CDR3 extends over 17 amino acids. The full variable domain, completed using reference TRBV19 and TRBJ1-1, is DGGITQSPKYLFRKEGQNVTLSCEQNLNHDAMYWYRQDPGQGLRLIYYSQIVNDFQKGDIAEGYSVSREKKESFPLTVTSAQKNPTAFYLCASSTGTRWALNTEAFFGQGTRLTVV.

This clone was picked up a small number of times. The V gene is TRBV2, the J gene TRBJ2-4; 8 nucleotides agree with TRBD2. With V trimmed by 7 bases and J by 0 bases, 11 bases remained unmatched. Germline V gene data show CDR1 as SNHLY and CDR2 as FYNNEI. This CDR3 is 17 amino acids long. CDR3 DNA sequence: TGTGCCAGCATCGCGGTAGCGGGGTTTTCAGCCAAAAACATTCAGTACTTC. Protein product: CASIAVAGFSAKNIQYF.

This chain uses TRBV9 with TRBJ2-2, with 10 positions matching TRBD1. Trimming at V came to 7 bases and at J to 2 bases, leaving 5 bases not matched to a gene. Germline V gene data show CDR1 as SGDLS and CDR2 as YYNGEE. The CDR3 has 15 amino acids. The CDR3 reads CASGGQGHNTGELFF. The CDR3 DNA follows: TGTGCCAGCGGGGGACAGGGGCATAACACCGGGGAGCTGTTTTTT.

This clone was counted only a few times. The rearrangement joins TRBV9 to TRBJ2-5, with D possibly TRBD1 on 5 matching bases. This CDR3 is built from 14 residues. Per germline, CDR1 SGDLS and CDR2 YYNGEE. V was trimmed by 4 bases and J by 3 bases, leaving 13 bases between them. CDR3 in DNA: TGTGCCAGCAGCCCTATGGCAGGGAAAGAGACCCAGTACTTC. As protein: CASSPMAGKETQYF.

This clone showed up many times. The rearrangement joins TRBV10-3 to TRBJ1-2, with 7 bases lining up with TRBD1. This CDR3 has 13 amino acids. The junction had 3 bases not matched to a gene; V was cut back by 3 bases and J by 5 bases. Germline assignment: CDR1 ENHRY and CDR2 SYGVKD. The CDR3 region is CAISEDREYGYTF. CDR3 coding DNA: TGTGCCATCAGTGAAGACAGGGAATATGGCTACACCTTC.

The V gene is TRBV5-1, the J gene TRBJ2-7; D possibly uses TRBD1 or TRBD2 (6 bases each). The CDR3 is made up of 17 amino acids. Germline values: CDR1 SGHRS, CDR2 YFSETQ. The V end was cut by 0 bases, the J end by 3 bases, with 19 bases between. The CDR3 is CASSLAVGGLMGYEQYF. DNA for the CDR3: TGCGCCAGCAGCTTGGCCGTGGGGGGCCTGATGGGCTACGAGCAGTACTTC.

The gene calls are TRBV18 and TRBJ2-5; tentatively, D is TRBD2 (5 bases). This CDR3 region has 15 residues. Looked up from germline, CDR1 is KGHSH and CDR2 is LQKENI. The V and J ends lost 0 bases and 3 bases respectively, with 11 bases between them. This CDR3 reads CASSPPGLHKETQYF. In nucleotides, the CDR3 is TGTGCCAGCTCACCACCAGGACTCCACAAAGAGACCCAGTACTTC. Full variable domain (outside the CDR3, taken from reference TRBV18 and TRBJ2-5): NAGVMQNPRHLVRRRGQEARLRCSPMKGHSHVYWYRQLPEEGLKFMVYLQKENIIDESGMPKERFSAEFPKEGPSILRIQQVVRGDSAAYFCASSPPGLHKETQYFGPGTRLLVL.

The gene calls are TRBV6-6 and TRBJ1-2, with a possible D match to TRBD1 (5 bases). In germline, CDR1 is MNHNY, CDR2 SVGAGI (reference sequence). The CDR3 runs 13 residues. Trimming took 9 bases from V and 2 from J, leaving 13 bases between them. The CDR3 DNA reads TGTGCCAGTTCACAGGAAAGGAACTATGGCTACACCTTC. Protein product: CASSQERNYGYTF.

The genes are TRBV18 and TRBJ1-4; TRBD1 matches at 7 bases. CDR1 KGHSH and CDR2 LQKENI come from the germline V gene. After removal of 3 bases from V and 5 bases from J, the junction contained 3 bases not matched to a gene. This CDR3 has 14 residues. CDR3 sequence: CASSPGQQNEKLFF. The CDR3 DNA sequence: TGTGCCAGCTCACCGGGACAGCAGAATGAAAAACTGTTTTTT.

The chain uses TRBV6-6 and TRBJ1-1; 7 nucleotides match TRBD1. The germline V gene encodes CDR1 MNHNY and CDR2 SVGAGI (reference sequence). The length of the CDR3 is 14 residues. V shed 6 bases and J 0 bases; nucleotides not matched to a gene: 4. The CDR3 spells CASSLQGLNTEAFF. As DNA, the CDR3 is TGTGCCAGCAGCCTACAGGGGTTGAACACTGAAGCTTTCTTT.